Described below is a single T cell receptor (beta chain) sequence and its context. The sample originates from a study of spatial heterogeneity in lung cancer. At the level of the study: Detected sequences consistently included more beta-chain ones than alpha-chain ones. The mean occurrence of each unique TCR and UMI combination in raw reads exceeded eight.

Germline V lookup: CDR1 SNHLY, CDR2 FYNNEI. The CDR3 has 13 residues. V was clipped by 6 bases and J by 9 bases; unmatched bases: 10. A unique molecular identifier was attached to every TCR cDNA molecule. TCRdb analysed the 5' RACE reads with MiXCR anew, one entry per CDR3 protein. Among some 44,000 distinct CDR3 sequences listed, roughly an eighth were seen once. Time point meaning: sample taken at primary tumor resection. Sequencing covered unsorted whole RNA taken from tumor, nontumor lung or frozen PBMC. The 65 or so donors had untreated early-stage non-small cell lung cancer. Material: PBMCs, obtained at surgery. The J gene is TRBJ2-5, the V gene TRBV2; 7 nucleotides line up with TRBD1. The source of this sequence is a male donor with early-stage non-small cell lung cancer. The CDR3 sequence is CASRVGTERAQYF. Written as DNA, the CDR3 is TGTGCCAGCAGGGTAGGGACAGAAAGGGCCCAGTACTTC.